Detailed here is one T cell receptor beta chain. Its antigen remains unknown. The sample is drawn from a study of OX40 agonist ivuxolimab in advanced cancers. Study-wide results and caveats: The mean number of expanded clones was higher in CD8+ T cells than in CD4+.

The germline V and J ends were trimmed by 5 bases and 10 bases, with 14 bases remaining between them. This CDR3 spans 12 amino acids. Germline CDR1 is LNHDA and CDR2 is SQIVND (reference sequence). TCRdb keeps only in-frame clones here, not all; method: immunoSEQ multiplex PCR. The top ten hold roughly an eighth of the sample, which has under 90,000 clones, 85% to 95% seen once. The source of this sequence is an adult with an advanced solid tumor such as melanoma, head and neck, liver or kidney cancer. The chain joins TRBV19 to TRBJ1-1; TRBD1 might be the D (5 bases). The sequenced sample was CD4+ or CD8+ T cells sorted from blood, obtained in a trial of the OX40 agonist ivuxolimab. CDR3 amino acids: CASSPRQSPAFF. CDR3 nucleotides: TGTGCCAGTAGTCCCCGACAGTCTCCAGCTTTCTTT.